The 32 T cell receptor beta chains below all came from one sample that was sequenced in a study of radiotherapy plus CTLA-4 blockade in lung cancer. Method: immunoSEQ multiplex PCR; TCRdb's copy keeps in-frame clones and lacks some. The data hold tens of thousands of clones, with roughly four fifths observed a single time. The sample in question was peripheral blood, obtained from a patient treated with radiotherapy plus ipilimumab. The receptors stem from a human donor with non-small cell lung cancer who had stable disease on radiotherapy plus ipilimumab.

This sequence joins TRBV4-2 and TRBJ1-1; 8 bases agree with TRBD1. This CDR3 comprises 13 residues. Looked up from germline, CDR1 is LGHNA and CDR2 is YNFKEQ. V lost 4 bases and J lost 10; bases outside the gene matches: 8. The CDR3 nucleotides read TGTGCCAGCAGCCTGTCCTGGGACAGGAGAGCTTTCTTT. Encoded protein: CASSLSWDRRAFF.

The gene calls are TRBV7-2 and TRBJ2-2; D remains ambiguous. V was cut by 5 bases and J by 1 base, with 11 bases left in between. Per germline, CDR1 SGHTA and CDR2 FQGNSA. The CDR3 runs 15 residues. The CDR3 spells CASSIHPGNTGELFF. The CDR3 region has the DNA TGTGCCAGCAGCATCCATCCTGGGAACACCGGGGAGCTGTTTTTT.

The chain joins TRBV5-1 to TRBJ2-7; 7 bases map to TRBD1. The V segment lost 2 bases and the J segment 7 bases; nucleotides outside the gene matches: 9. The CDR3 is 14 amino acids. In germline, CDR1 is SGHRS, CDR2 YFSETQ. CDR3 in DNA: TGCGCCAGCAGCTTAAGTACAGGGGCGGATGAGCAGTACTTC. This translates into CASSLSTGADEQYF.

The J gene is TRBJ1-4, the V gene TRBV5-1; no clear D. The CDR3 has 16 amino acids. Germline CDR1 and CDR2: SGHRS and YFSETQ. V lost 1 base to trimming and J lost 0 bases, with 10 bases between them. CDR3 DNA sequence: TGCGCCAGCAGCTTGAGTCCGGGTGCAACTAATGAAAAACTGTTTTTT. Its protein is CASSLSPGATNEKLFF.

This chain connects TRBV18 to TRBJ1-1; TRBD1 is a possible D gene (5 bases). Trimming took off 3 bases at V and 2 bases at J, with 13 bases between the two ends. Germline-derived CDR1 and CDR2 are KGHSH and LQKENI. This CDR3 is built from 15 residues. The CDR3 DNA is TGTGCCAGCTCACCGTACTCAGACAGAAACACTGAAGCTTTCTTT. This gives the protein CASSPYSDRNTEAFF.

This clone was seen once. This chain joins TRBV5-1 and TRBJ2-2, with 12 positions matching TRBD2. Germline V gene sequence: CDR1 SGHRS, CDR2 YFSETQ. The CDR3 runs 19 residues. V shed 1 base, J shed 1 base, and the junction held 8 bases outside the gene matches. The CDR3: CASSLISGTSGRNTGELFF. The CDR3 nucleotides are TGCGCCAGCAGCTTGATCAGCGGGACTAGCGGGCGGAACACCGGGGAGCTGTTTTTT.

The chain combines TRBV7-2 with TRBJ1-1, with TRBD1 matching over 9 bases. The J segment lost 9 bases and the V segment lost 1 base, leaving 9 bases of the junction unmatched. Germline V gene lookup returns CDR1 SGHTA and CDR2 FQGNSA. The CDR3 contains 15 residues. The CDR3 DNA follows: TGTGCCAGCAGCTTAGACTTCTTGGACAGGGGTAAAGCTTTCTTT. This translates into CASSLDFLDRGKAFF.

The rearrangement uses TRBV30 and TRBJ1-6; no definite D call. Trimming left V 3 bases short and J 5 bases short, with 20 bases between. Germline-derived CDR1 and CDR2 are GTSNPN and SVGIG (reference sequence). This CDR3 spans 17 amino acids. The CDR3 reads CAWSEWWEGRNNSPLHF. The DNA of the CDR3 is TGTGCCTGGAGCGAATGGTGGGAGGGTCGGAATAATTCACCCCTCCACTTT. Using reference TRBV30 and TRBJ1-6 for the parts outside the CDR3, the full variable domain is SQTIHQWPATLVQPVGSPLSLECTVEGTSNPNLYWYRQAAGRGLQLLFYSVGIGQISSEVPQNLSASRPQDRQFILSSKKLLLSDSGFYLCAWSEWWEGRNNSPLHFGNGTRLTVT.

The genes are TRBV6-4 and TRBJ2-3; maybe TRBD2 (6 bases). The CDR3 has 15 amino acids. Germline CDR1 and CDR2: MRHNA and SNTAGT. Trimming took off 0 bases at V and 0 bases at J, with 7 bases between the two ends. DNA for the CDR3: TGTGCCAGCAGTGACTCAGGGACTAGCACAGATACGCAGTATTTT. Amino acid sequence: CASSDSGTSTDTQYF.

V usage is TRBV11-1 and J usage is TRBJ2-2; TRBD2 might be the D (5 bases). Germline lookup yields CDR1 SGHAT and CDR2 FQDESV (reference sequence). The V and J ends lost 5 bases and 7 bases respectively, with 11 bases between them. The CDR3 is 13 residues long. In DNA, the CDR3 is TGTGCCAGCAGCAAAGAGGGCGTCGGGGAGCTGTTTTTT. Encoded protein: CASSKEGVGELFF.

The gene calls are TRBV11-2 and TRBJ2-5, with a possible D match to TRBD2 (5 bases). Trimming shortened V by 6 bases and J by 1 base, and 6 bases separated the two germline ends. The CDR3 totals 12 residues. Germline lookup yields CDR1 SGHAT and CDR2 FQNNGV. The CDR3 spells CASRRAQETQYF. CDR3 in DNA: TGTGCCAGCAGGCGGGCCCAAGAGACCCAGTACTTC.

This rearrangement joins TRBV16 to TRBJ1-1, with D unresolved. V was shortened by 3 bases and J by 5 bases, with 16 bases between the two germline ends. This CDR3 has 15 amino acids. The germline CDR1 and CDR2 sequences are KGHSY and FQNENV. CDR3 protein: CASSHIPGGSTEAFF. CDR3 DNA sequence: TGTGCCAGCAGCCACATCCCAGGCGGGTCGACTGAAGCTTTCTTT.

This rearrangement joins TRBV11-2 to TRBJ2-2; 7 bases agree with TRBD1. The CDR3 has 15 residues. With V trimmed by 5 bases and J by 1 base, 4 bases remained unmatched. Germline lookup yields CDR1 SGHAT and CDR2 FQNNGV. Written as DNA, the CDR3 is TGTGCCAGCAGCCCACGACAGGGGAACACCGGGGAGCTGTTTTTT. This translates into CASSPRQGNTGELFF.

This clone was seen only once. The V and J genes are TRBV5-6 and TRBJ2-1; 10 bases are a match to TRBD2. Per germline, CDR1 SGHDT and CDR2 YYEEEE. The length of the CDR3 is 15 residues. V shed 0 bases, J shed 5 bases, and the junction held 2 bases outside the gene matches. CDR3 nucleotides: TGTGCCAGCAGCTTGGAACTAGCGGGACACAATGAGCAGTTCTTC. This translates into CASSLELAGHNEQFF.

The rearrangement links TRBV18 to TRBJ2-1, with D perhaps being TRBD1 or TRBD2 (5 bases each). Per germline, CDR1 KGHSH and CDR2 LQKENI. Trimming pared 3 bases from V and 2 bases from J, leaving 11 bases between. This CDR3 has 15 amino acids. This CDR3 is CASSPGPETYNEQFF. The CDR3, as DNA: TGTGCCAGCTCACCGGGACCCGAGACCTACAATGAGCAGTTCTTC.

The chain carries TRBV6-1 and TRBJ1-2; 7 bases fit TRBD1. The V gene's germline CDR1 is MNHNS and CDR2 SASEGT. Germline trimming cut 11 bases from V and 5 bases from J; bases unmatched to any gene: 17. The CDR3 runs to 15 residues. CDR3 region: CAAEGGRTGRYGYTF. The DNA for the CDR3 is TGTGCCGCAGAGGGGGGAAGGACAGGCAGGTATGGCTACACCTTC.

This clone was picked up a small number of times. The chain uses TRBV9 and TRBJ2-5; D perhaps matches TRBD2 (7 bases). V shed 3 bases and J shed 6 bases, with 15 bases lying between them. Germline loops: CDR1 SGDLS, CDR2 YYNGEE. The CDR3 sequence is 14 residues long. CDR3: CASSGGGDFKTQYF. CDR3 sequence (DNA): TGTGCCAGCAGCGGAGGGGGGGATTTTAAGACCCAGTACTTC.

This sequence joins TRBV18 and TRBJ1-5; tentatively, D is TRBD1 (6 bases). Trimming left V 3 bases short and J 2 bases short, with 11 bases between. Germline lookup yields CDR1 KGHSH and CDR2 LQKENI. The length of the CDR3 is 15 residues. This chain's CDR3 is CASSPYREGNQPQHF. CDR3 DNA: TGTGCCAGCTCACCCTACAGGGAGGGCAATCAGCCCCAGCATTTT.

CDR3 bases: TGCGCCAGCAGCTTGGTGACAGGACAAGAGACCCAGTACTTC. This gives the protein CASSLVTGQETQYF. V usage is TRBV5-1 and J usage is TRBJ2-5, with D possibly matching TRBD1 (6 bases). The V gene's germline CDR1 is SGHRS and CDR2 YFSETQ. The CDR3 extends over 14 amino acids. Trimming took off 0 bases at V and 2 bases at J, with 8 bases between the two ends.

The chain employs TRBV9 and TRBJ1-2; weak D call: TRBD1 (6 bases). CDR1 is SGDLS and CDR2 is YYNGEE in the germline V gene. This CDR3 region has 18 residues. V gave up 3 bases and J gave up 1 base, with 22 bases separating them. The CDR3 here is CASSASGAARVSNYGYTF. The CDR3 DNA reads as TGTGCCAGCAGCGCCTCAGGGGCGGCCCGGGTCAGTAACTATGGCTACACCTTC.

This chain uses TRBV9 with TRBJ1-5; possible D gene TRBD1, 6 bases. The CDR3 is 13 residues long. Per germline, CDR1 SGDLS and CDR2 YYNGEE. V lost 4 bases to trimming and J lost 4 bases, with 9 bases between them. Here the CDR3 reads CASSSTGNQPQHF. The DNA for the CDR3 is TGTGCCAGCAGCAGTACAGGGAATCAGCCCCAGCATTTT.

This rearrangement joins TRBV5-6 to TRBJ2-6, with D uncertain. The CDR3 is 17 residues long. The V and J ends lost 3 bases and 0 bases respectively, with 13 bases between them. CDR1 SGHDT and CDR2 YYEEEE come from the germline V gene. The CDR3 nucleotides read TGTGCCAGCAGCTCTCTTGTGGTAAGCTCTGGGGCCAACGTCCTGACTTTC. Protein product: CASSSLVVSSGANVLTF.

This clone showed up just once. This chain links TRBV2 with TRBJ1-1; TRBD1 matches 8 bases. The V and J ends lost 9 bases and 7 bases, in that order; junction bases with no gene match: 7. CDR1 is SNHLY and CDR2 is FYNNEI in the germline V gene. The CDR3 spans 12 residues. CDR3 sequence reads: CARRTGFSEAFF. The CDR3 DNA reads TGTGCCAGACGGACAGGGTTTAGTGAAGCTTTCTTT.

This chain links TRBV5-1 with TRBJ2-2, with 9 positions matching TRBD1. Germline V CDR1 and CDR2: SGHRS, YFSETQ. The V gene end was trimmed by 2 bases and the J gene end by 6 bases; junction bases not matched to a gene: 8. The CDR3 totals 16 residues. The CDR3 sequence: CASSFGQGKGSGELFF. Here the CDR3 DNA reads TGCGCCAGCAGCTTCGGACAGGGGAAGGGGTCCGGGGAGCTGTTTTTT. The full variable domain, its missing parts supplied by reference TRBV5-1 and TRBJ2-2, is KAGVTQTPRYLIKTRGQQVTLSCSPISGHRSVSWYQQTPGQGLQFLFEYFSETQRNKGNFPGRFSGRQFSNSRSEMNVSTLELGDSALYLCASSFGQGKGSGELFFGEGSRLTVL.

CDR3: CASSQWASNQPQHF. The DNA of the CDR3 is TGTGCCAGTAGTCAATGGGCTAGCAATCAGCCCCAGCATTTT. The chain couples TRBV19 to TRBJ1-5; D is unresolved. The V end was cut by 5 bases, the J end by 0 bases, with 8 bases between. The CDR3 is made up of 14 amino acids. Germline V gives CDR1 LNHDA, CDR2 SQIVND (reference sequence).

The chain is built from TRBV6-1 and TRBJ2-7, with 8 bases aligning to TRBD2. The CDR3 has 18 residues. V dropped 2 bases and J dropped 5; count of bases not matched to a gene: 17. CDR1 is MNHNS, CDR2 SASEGT, per germline. CDR3 bases: TGTGCCAGCAGTGAAATTCTAGGGGCCGCGGGAGGAGCCCACGAGCAGTACTTC. This sequence encodes CASSEILGAAGGAHEQYF.

Turning to this clone: The sample has other DNA sequences that encode this CDR3 too. The chain employs TRBV28 and TRBJ2-3, with D perhaps being TRBD1 or TRBD2 (5 bases each). Trimming pared 2 bases from V and 3 bases from J, leaving 6 bases between. Germline V lookup: CDR1 MDHEN, CDR2 SYDVKM. The CDR3 runs 13 residues. The CDR3 DNA reads TGTGCCAGCAGTTTAGGGGGAACAGATACGCAGTATTTT. Translated: CASSLGGTDTQYF.

This chain connects TRBV30 to TRBJ1-2; 9 nucleotides match TRBD1. The CDR3 has 13 amino acids. V lost 6 bases to trimming and J lost 7 bases; unmatched junction nucleotides: 9. Germline CDR1 reads GTSNPN; CDR2 reads SVGIG (reference sequence). CDR3: CACWDRASTGYTF. The DNA of the CDR3 is TGTGCCTGTTGGGACAGGGCTTCCACTGGCTACACCTTC.

The chain joins TRBV6-5 to TRBJ1-2, with 7 positions matching TRBD1. J gave up 4 bases and V 2 bases, and 4 bases lay outside the gene matches. This CDR3 region has 14 residues. Germline CDR1 and CDR2: MNHEY and SVGAGI. The CDR3: CASSYDRVGYGYTF. The DNA of the CDR3 is TGTGCCAGCAGTTACGACAGGGTTGGCTATGGCTACACCTTC.

This clone was seen a single time. This chain connects TRBV29-1 to TRBJ2-2, with TRBD1 as a possible D gene (6 bases). Trimming left V 4 bases short and J 2 bases short, with 8 bases between. Germline CDR1 is SQVTM and CDR2 is ANQGSEA. The CDR3 runs to 13 residues. CDR3 sequence reads: CSVGTANTGELFF. CDR3 nucleotides: TGCAGCGTTGGGACAGCCAACACCGGGGAGCTGTTTTTT.

The rearrangement joins TRBV6-5 to TRBJ2-7, with D perhaps TRBD2 (7 bases). Germline CDR1 and CDR2: MNHEY and SVGAGI. This CDR3 is 15 amino acids long. The ends were cut back, 0 bases at V and 6 bases at J, with 15 bases in the middle. As DNA, the CDR3 is TGTGCCAGCAGTTACTCCGGGGGGCTTCTTTCCGAGCAGTACTTC. It encodes CASSYSGGLLSEQYF.

This clone showed up just once. This chain links TRBV19 with TRBJ1-5, with a weak D call TRBD1 (6 bases). The ends were cut back, 6 bases at V and 6 bases at J, with 18 bases in the middle. CDR3 length: 15 amino acids. The germline V gene encodes CDR1 LNHDA and CDR2 SQIVND (reference sequence). The CDR3 spells CASSTTGQSSQPQHF. Written as DNA, the CDR3 is TGTGCCAGTAGCACCACGGGACAATCAAGTCAGCCCCAGCATTTT.